These 13 T cell receptor beta chains were sequenced from one sample in a study of T-cell memory formation after mild COVID-19. From the 5' RACE reads, TCRdb called clonotypes with MiXCR, one entry per CDR3 protein. The sample records about 390,000 distinct CDR3 sequences, roughly 21% being singletons. Sample: PBMCs or a T cell subset sorted from them (not recorded which). The receptor source for this set is an adult woman who had mild COVID-19 (a few samples of this study predate the infection). Cell type and time point are not known.

This clonotype was observed a handful of times. The V call is TRBV20-1, the J call TRBJ1-1; no definite D call. V lost 2 bases, J lost 4 bases, and 8 bases lay in between. This CDR3 has 12 amino acids. Germline V gene lookup returns CDR1 DFQATT and CDR2 SNEGSKA (reference sequence). Written as DNA, the CDR3 is TGCAGTGCTAGAAGGGTGGCCACTGAAGCTTTCTTT. Protein sequence: CSARRVATEAFF.

The CDR3 nucleotides read TGCGCCAGCAGCACACGGACAGGGGCGGCGGATACGAACACTGAAGCTTTCTTT. Its protein is CASSTRTGAADTNTEAFF. The gene calls are TRBV5-1 and TRBJ1-1, with 9 positions matching TRBD1. Germline V gene lookup returns CDR1 SGHRS and CDR2 YFSETQ. This CDR3 is 18 amino acids long. Germline trimming cut 4 bases from V and 1 base from J; bases unmatched to any gene: 14.

The chain is built from TRBV5-4 and TRBJ1-1; TRBD1 is a possible D gene (6 bases). The CDR3 spans 14 residues. The V end was cut by 7 bases, the J end by 3 bases, with 16 bases between. Per the germline V gene, CDR1 is SGHNT and CDR2 is YYREEE (reference sequence). This CDR3 reads CASRKGGGDTEAFF. DNA of the CDR3: TGTGCCAGCCGCAAGGGGGGCGGAGACACTGAAGCTTTCTTT.

The sample holds a few counts of this clonotype. The rearrangement joins TRBV15 to TRBJ2-6; D gene uncertain. The CDR3 spans 15 residues. In germline, CDR1 is LNHNV, CDR2 YYDKDF (reference sequence). Trimming took off 3 bases at V and 2 bases at J, with 8 bases between the two ends. The CDR3: CATSSLKTGANVLTF. CDR3 nucleotides: TGTGCCACCAGCAGTTTAAAAACTGGGGCCAACGTCCTGACTTTC.

This clonotype showed up many times. V is TRBV5-1 and J is TRBJ2-1; D ambiguous. V was pared by 3 bases and J by 7 bases, with 11 bases between. CDR3 length: 13 residues. Germline CDR1 reads SGHRS; CDR2 reads YFSETQ. CDR3 sequence: CASSWAVANEQFF. The CDR3 DNA reads TGCGCCAGCAGCTGGGCAGTCGCGAATGAGCAGTTCTTC.

Only one count was recorded for this clonotype. The chain has TRBV6-6 and TRBJ1-2; maybe TRBD1 (5 bases). CDR1 is MNHNY and CDR2 is SVGAGI in the germline V gene (reference sequence). The CDR3 loop spans 14 amino acids. The V gene lost 10 bases and the J gene lost 0 bases, with 15 bases spanning the gap. The CDR3 protein is CATETSTANYGYTF. In DNA, the CDR3 is TGTGCCACCGAAACCTCGACAGCTAACTATGGCTACACCTTC.

The chain recombines TRBV12-3 or TRBV12-4 with TRBJ1-2; D uncertain. V lost 3 bases and J 7 bases, leaving 9 bases between the germline ends. CDR3 length: 12 residues. The CDR3 DNA sequence: TGTGCCAGCAGTTTGGTTGGTATTGGCTACACCTTC. Amino acids: CASSLVGIGYTF.

This chain connects TRBV5-5 to TRBJ2-7, with 7 bases fitting TRBD2. In germline, CDR1 is SGHKS, CDR2 YYEKEE (reference sequence). The CDR3 has 15 residues. V shed 4 bases, J shed 6 bases, and the junction held 13 bases outside the gene matches. For the CDR3, the DNA is TGTGCCAGCAGCCCCCCCCTTCGACTAGCAGGCGAGCAGTACTTC. Translated, it gives CASSPPLRLAGEQYF.

The chain employs TRBV24-1 and TRBJ2-7; 8 nucleotides agree with TRBD2. Trimming at V came to 3 bases and at J to 5 bases, leaving 8 bases not matched to a gene. CDR3 size: 15 residues. CDR1 is KGHDR, CDR2 SFDVKD, per germline. The CDR3 reads CATSDSGGRSHEQYF. The CDR3 region has the DNA TGTGCCACCAGTGATAGTGGCGGGAGGTCCCACGAGCAGTACTTC.

This clonotype showed up just a few times. J is TRBJ1-1 and V is TRBV4-1; tentatively, D is TRBD1 (6 bases). Germline V CDR1 and CDR2: MGHRA, YSYEKL. V lost 3 bases, J lost 4 bases, and 15 bases lay in between. The CDR3 extends over 15 amino acids. CDR3 sequence: CASSHLVGAGTEAFF. CDR3 nucleotide sequence: TGCGCCAGCAGCCATCTGGTGGGGGCGGGCACTGAAGCTTTCTTT.

This clonotype was observed a handful of times. The chain uses TRBV27 and TRBJ2-3; D gene uncertain. The germline CDR1 and CDR2 sequences are MNHEY and SMNVEV (reference sequence). Trimming shortened V by 8 bases and J by 4 bases, and 7 bases separated the two germline ends. The CDR3 consists of 11 residues. The CDR3 DNA reads TGTGCCAGCGGCCTGGCAGATACGCAGTATTTT. Translation: CASGLADTQYF.

This chain links TRBV3-1 with TRBJ1-1, with D perhaps TRBD1 (6 bases). The CDR3 has 12 residues. Trimming removed 3 bases from V and 8 bases from J, with 10 bases in between. From germline, CDR1 is LGHDT and CDR2 YNNKEL (reference sequence). CDR3 nucleotide sequence: TGTGCCAGCAGCCAGTTGGGGACAGAAGCTTTCTTT. This translates into CASSQLGTEAFF. Looking up the rest from reference TRBV3-1 and TRBJ1-1 gives the full variable domain: DTAVSQTPKYLVTQMGNDKSIKCEQNLGHDTMYWYKQDSKKFLKIMFSYNNKELIINETVPNRFSPKSPDKAHLNLHINSLELGDSAVYFCASSQLGTEAFFGQGTRLTVV.

This clonotype was counted only a few times. The rearrangement uses TRBV18 and TRBJ2-1; no clear D gene. This CDR3 contains 14 residues. V shed 0 bases and J shed 4 bases, with 7 bases lying between them. Germline V gene data show CDR1 as KGHSH and CDR2 as LQKENI. The CDR3 DNA reads as TGTGCCAGCTCACCACCGTCGATTTACAATGAGCAGTTCTTC. Translating it yields CASSPPSIYNEQFF.